These 8 T cell receptor beta chains share one sample of origin, sequenced in a study of cytomegalovirus exposure and HLA in healthy donors. TCRdb's copy holds only in-frame clones and misses some; the assay was immunoSEQ multiplex PCR. The sample lists around 220,000 clones, approximately 88% occurring once. Input material: PBMCs. The receptors derive from a woman younger than 45 in good health and CMV-seropositive.

This clone occurred a few times. The chain recombines TRBV12-5 with TRBJ1-2, with 7 bases that match TRBD1. The CDR3 covers 15 residues. The germline V gene encodes CDR1 LGHNT and CDR2 FRNRAP. V shed 5 bases, J shed 8 bases, and the junction held 14 bases outside the gene matches. The DNA of the CDR3 is TGTGCTAGTGGTGCTGGGACAGTCCCCTTGGGGGGCTACACCTTC. It codes for CASGAGTVPLGGYTF.

The chain uses TRBV27 and TRBJ1-4, with a tentative D call TRBD1 (5 bases). Germline V gene data show CDR1 as MNHEY and CDR2 as SMNVEV (reference sequence). The CDR3 loop spans 13 amino acids. V was trimmed by 10 bases and J by 8 bases, leaving 17 bases between them. The CDR3 nucleotides are TGTGCCACCGCTGGCAGGGTATTCGAAAAACTGTTTTTT. It yields the protein CATAGRVFEKLFF.

This sequence joins TRBV5-1 and TRBJ2-7; 7 bases match TRBD1. The CDR3 sequence is 14 residues long. V shed 4 bases and J 0 bases; nucleotides not matched to a gene: 4. Germline CDR1 is SGHRS and CDR2 is YFSETQ. The CDR3: CASSTGTDSYEQYF. The CDR3 region has the DNA TGCGCCAGCAGCACCGGGACAGACTCCTACGAGCAGTACTTC.

The V call is TRBV29-1, the J call TRBJ2-7, with D tentatively TRBD2 (6 bases). V was shortened by 5 bases and J by 0 bases, with 23 bases between the two germline ends. CDR1 is SQVTM and CDR2 is ANQGSEA in the germline V gene. This CDR3 is built from 17 residues. The CDR3 loop is CSVYSPRGGKSSYEQYF. CDR3 bases: TGCAGCGTTTACTCCCCTAGAGGCGGGAAGAGCTCCTACGAGCAGTACTTC.

This sequence joins TRBV25-1 and TRBJ1-2; D may be TRBD1 (5 bases). V was clipped by 1 base and J by 3 bases, with 9 bases between them. CDR1 is MGHDK and CDR2 is SYGVNS in the germline V gene. This CDR3 has 14 amino acids. In DNA, the CDR3 is TGTGCCAGCAGTGAATCGGTAGGGGACTATGGCTACACCTTC. Its translation: CASSESVGDYGYTF.

The chain uses TRBV9 and TRBJ1-3, with D possibly being TRBD1 (5 bases). This CDR3 is built from 14 residues. Deletions cut 4 bases from V and 2 bases from J, with 10 bases between. In germline, CDR1 is SGDLS, CDR2 YYNGEE. CDR3 DNA: TGTGCCAGCAGCTCCGGGACCACTGGAAACACCATATATTTT. Protein product: CASSSGTTGNTIYF. Drawing the rest from reference TRBV9 and TRBJ1-3, the complete variable domain is DSGVTQTPKHLITATGQRVTLRCSPRSGDLSVYWYQQSLDQGLQFLIQYYNGEERAKGNILERFSAQQFPDLHSELNLSSLELGDSALYFCASSSGTTGNTIYFGEGSWLTVV.

The V call is TRBV7-9, the J call TRBJ2-7, with TRBD1 as a possible D gene (5 bases). Germline CDR1 is SEHNR and CDR2 is FQNEAQ (reference sequence). Trimming shortened V by 1 base and J by 1 base, and 8 bases separated the two germline ends. This CDR3 comprises 14 residues. CDR3 coding DNA: TGTGCCAGCAGCTTAGTAGACAGTTCCTACGAGCAGTACTTC. Amino acids: CASSLVDSSYEQYF.

The chain employs TRBV2 and TRBJ2-7; 8 positions match TRBD2. Looked up from germline, CDR1 is SNHLY and CDR2 is FYNNEI. V gave up 7 bases and J gave up 0 bases; unmatched junction bases: 11. CDR3 length: 16 residues. This chain's CDR3 is CASKDVAGGSSYEQYF. CDR3 coding DNA: TGTGCCAGCAAGGATGTGGCGGGAGGCAGCTCCTACGAGCAGTACTTC.